The present TCR beta chain was sequenced within a study of sequential checkpoint blockade in melanoma. On the study more broadly: Maintenance nivolumab came after either treatment sequence.

Treatment meaning: randomized to nivolumab then ipilimumab (arm A) or the reverse (arm B). DNA-damaging chemotherapy had not been given to any patient beforehand. Live CD3+CD8+ CD19− CD56− cells were sorted from PBMCs. Using immunoSEQ multiplex PCR, the repertoire was profiled, and TCRdb retains in-frame clones only, with some absent. Of about 8,200 clones listed, about three fifths were seen once; the top ten hold roughly 15%. Germline V gene lookup returns CDR1 MGHRA and CDR2 YSYEKL. Trimming removed 1 base from V and 1 base from J, with 10 bases in between. CDR3 length equals 16 residues. This receptor was identified in a human donor with melanoma. V gene TRBV4-1 combines with J gene TRBJ1-4; D is unclear. The sequences come from CD8+ T cells sorted from blood (inferred from file names), collected from a patient given nivolumab and ipilimumab in sequence. The CDR3 bases are TGCGCCAGCAGCCAAGGAGAATCCATAACTAATGAAAAACTGTTTTTT. It translates to CASSQGESITNEKLFF.